This T cell receptor (beta chain) was found in a study of blood T cell repertoires in COVID-19. Germline V CDR1 and CDR2: KGHDR, SFDVKD. The CDR3 contains 15 residues. The V and J ends lost 4 bases and 5 bases, in that order; junction bases with no gene match: 5. This clone was seen once. TCRdb keeps only in-frame clones here, not all; method: immunoSEQ multiplex PCR. The sample records 250,000 to 300,000 clones, about 68% being singletons. The sequence was obtained from a woman aged 80 or over with acute or convalescent COVID-19. The chain joins TRBV24-1 to TRBJ2-3; 10 bases are a match to TRBD2. Source material: peripheral blood. The CDR3 region is CATSDPSGRGDTQYF. The CDR3 bases are TGTGCCACCAGTGACCCTAGCGGGAGAGGAGATACGCAGTATTTT.